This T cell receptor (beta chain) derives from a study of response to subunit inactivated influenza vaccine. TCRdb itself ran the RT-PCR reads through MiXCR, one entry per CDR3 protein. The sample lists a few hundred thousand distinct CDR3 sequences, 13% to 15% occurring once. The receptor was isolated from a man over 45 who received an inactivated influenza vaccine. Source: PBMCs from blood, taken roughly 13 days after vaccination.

In nucleotides, the CDR3 is TGTGCCAGCAGTTACTCGGAGGGGAATACTGAAGCTTTCTTT. Protein sequence: CASSYSEGNTEAFF. The genes are TRBV6-2 or TRBV6-3 and TRBJ1-1, with D possibly TRBD1 on 5 matching bases. From germline, CDR1 is MNHEY and CDR2 SVGEGT. Trimming removed 0 bases from V and 5 bases from J, with 10 bases in between. The CDR3 is 14 amino acids.